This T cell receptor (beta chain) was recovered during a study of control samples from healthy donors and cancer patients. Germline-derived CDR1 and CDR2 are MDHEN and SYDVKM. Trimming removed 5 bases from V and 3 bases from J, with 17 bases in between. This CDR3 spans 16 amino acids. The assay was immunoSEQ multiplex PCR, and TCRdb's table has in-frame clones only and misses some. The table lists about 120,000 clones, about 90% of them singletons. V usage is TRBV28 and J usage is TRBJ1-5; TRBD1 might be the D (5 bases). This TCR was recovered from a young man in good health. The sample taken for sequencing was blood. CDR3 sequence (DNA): TGTGCCAGCAGTCCCCCAAGACACGGGGCCAATCAGCCCCAGCATTTT. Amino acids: CASSPPRHGANQPQHF.